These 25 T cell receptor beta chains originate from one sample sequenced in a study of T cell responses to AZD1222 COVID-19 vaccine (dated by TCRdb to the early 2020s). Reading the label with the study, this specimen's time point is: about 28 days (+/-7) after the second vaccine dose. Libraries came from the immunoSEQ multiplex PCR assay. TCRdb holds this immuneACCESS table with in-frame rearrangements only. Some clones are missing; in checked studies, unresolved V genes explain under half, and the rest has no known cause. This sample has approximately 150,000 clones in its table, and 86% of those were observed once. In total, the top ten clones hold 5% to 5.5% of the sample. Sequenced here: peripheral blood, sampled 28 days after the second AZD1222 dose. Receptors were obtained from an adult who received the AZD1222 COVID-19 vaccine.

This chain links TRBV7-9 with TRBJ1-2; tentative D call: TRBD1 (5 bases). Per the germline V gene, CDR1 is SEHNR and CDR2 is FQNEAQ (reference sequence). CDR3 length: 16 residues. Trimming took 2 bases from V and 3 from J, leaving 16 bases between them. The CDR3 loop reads CASSLTILGGDYGYTF. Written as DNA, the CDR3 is TGTGCCAGCAGCTTAACTATCCTCGGGGGGGACTATGGCTACACCTTC.

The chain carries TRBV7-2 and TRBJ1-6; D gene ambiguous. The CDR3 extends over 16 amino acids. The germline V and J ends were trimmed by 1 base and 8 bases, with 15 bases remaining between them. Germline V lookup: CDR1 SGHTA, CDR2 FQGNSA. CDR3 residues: CASSLGLARKDSPLHF. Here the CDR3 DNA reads TGTGCCAGCAGCTTAGGACTCGCCCGTAAGGATTCACCCCTCCACTTT. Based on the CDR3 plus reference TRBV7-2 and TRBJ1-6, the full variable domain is GAGVSQSPSNKVTEKGKDVELRCDPISGHTALYWYRQSLGQGLEFLIYFQGNSAPDKSGLPSDRFSAERTGGSVSTLTIQRTQQEDSAVYLCASSLGLARKDSPLHFGNGTRLTVT.

CDR3 loop: CASSLANQPQHF. DNA for the CDR3: TGTGCCAGCAGCTTGGCGAATCAGCCCCAGCATTTT. The V call is TRBV5-8, the J call TRBJ1-5, with no clear D. The germline gives CDR1 SGHTS, CDR2 YDEGEE. The CDR3 runs 12 residues. Trimming pared 0 bases from V and 4 bases from J, leaving 2 bases between. Looking up the rest from reference TRBV5-8 and TRBJ1-5 gives the full variable domain: EAGVTQSPTHLIKTRGQQATLRCSPISGHTSVYWYQQALGLGLQFLLWYDEGEERNRGNFPPRFSGRQFPNYSSELNVNALELEDSALYLCASSLANQPQHFGDGTRLSIL.

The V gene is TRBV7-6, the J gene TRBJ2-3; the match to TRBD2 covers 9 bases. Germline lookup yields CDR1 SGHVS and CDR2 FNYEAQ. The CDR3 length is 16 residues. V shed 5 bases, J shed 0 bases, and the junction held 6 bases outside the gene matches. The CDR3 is CASSRLAEGSTDTQYF. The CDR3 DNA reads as TGTGCCAGCAGCCGACTAGCGGAGGGAAGCACAGATACGCAGTATTTT.

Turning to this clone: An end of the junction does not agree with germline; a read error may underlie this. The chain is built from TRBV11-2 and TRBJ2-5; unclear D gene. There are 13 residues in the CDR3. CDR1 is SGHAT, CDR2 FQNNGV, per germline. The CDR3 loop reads CASSLGAGETKYF. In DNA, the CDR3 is TGTGCCAGCAGCTTAGGTGCTGGAGAGACCAAGTACTTC.

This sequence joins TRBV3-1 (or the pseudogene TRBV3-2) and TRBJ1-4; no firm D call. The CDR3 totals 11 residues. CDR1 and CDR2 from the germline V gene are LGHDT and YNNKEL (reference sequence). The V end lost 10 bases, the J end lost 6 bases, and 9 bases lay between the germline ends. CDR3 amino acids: CATRVDEKLFF. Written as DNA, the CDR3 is TGTGCCACAAGGGTCGATGAAAAACTGTTTTTT.

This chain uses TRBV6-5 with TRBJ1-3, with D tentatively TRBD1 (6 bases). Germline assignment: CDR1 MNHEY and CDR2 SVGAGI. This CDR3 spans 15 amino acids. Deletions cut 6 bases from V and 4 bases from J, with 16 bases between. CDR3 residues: CASSLGHQRGNTIYF. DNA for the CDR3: TGTGCCAGCAGCCTGGGACACCAGCGCGGAAACACCATATATTTT.

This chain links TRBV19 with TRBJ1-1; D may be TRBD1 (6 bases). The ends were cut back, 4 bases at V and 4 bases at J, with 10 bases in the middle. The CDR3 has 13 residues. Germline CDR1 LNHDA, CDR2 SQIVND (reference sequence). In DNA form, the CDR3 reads TGTGCCAGTAGTAATGGGGGCATCACTGAAGCTTTCTTT. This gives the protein CASSNGGITEAFF.

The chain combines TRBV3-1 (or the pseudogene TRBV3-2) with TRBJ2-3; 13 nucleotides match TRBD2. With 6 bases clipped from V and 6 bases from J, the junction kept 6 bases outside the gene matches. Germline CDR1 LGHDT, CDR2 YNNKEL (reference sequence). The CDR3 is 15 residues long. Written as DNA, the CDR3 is TGTGCCAGCAGTCGAGGACTAGCGGGAGCGGATACGCAGTATTTT. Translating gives CASSRGLAGADTQYF.

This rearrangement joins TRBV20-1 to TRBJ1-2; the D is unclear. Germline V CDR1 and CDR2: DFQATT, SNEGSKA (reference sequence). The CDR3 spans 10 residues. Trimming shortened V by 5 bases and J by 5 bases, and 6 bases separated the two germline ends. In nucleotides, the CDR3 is TGCAGTGCTCTCTATTATGGCTACACCTTC. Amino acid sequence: CSALYYGYTF.

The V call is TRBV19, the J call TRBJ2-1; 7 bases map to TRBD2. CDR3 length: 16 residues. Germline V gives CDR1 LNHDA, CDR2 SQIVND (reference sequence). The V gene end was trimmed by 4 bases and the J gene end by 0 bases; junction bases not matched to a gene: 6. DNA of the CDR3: TGTGCCAGTAGTACTCTAGCGGCGAGCTCCTACAATGAGCAGTTCTTC. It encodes CASSTLAASSYNEQFF.

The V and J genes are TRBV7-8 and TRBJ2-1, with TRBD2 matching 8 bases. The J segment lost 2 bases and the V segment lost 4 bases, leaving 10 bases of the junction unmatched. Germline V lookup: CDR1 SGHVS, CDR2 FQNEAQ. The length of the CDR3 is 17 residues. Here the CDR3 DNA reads TGTGCCAGCAGCTCCTCAAGCGGGAGCCTCACCTACAATGAGCAGTTCTTC. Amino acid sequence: CASSSSSGSLTYNEQFF.

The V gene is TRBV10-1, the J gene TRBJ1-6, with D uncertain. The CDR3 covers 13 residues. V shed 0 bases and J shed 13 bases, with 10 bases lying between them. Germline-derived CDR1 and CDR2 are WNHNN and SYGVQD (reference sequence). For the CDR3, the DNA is TGCGCCAGCAGTGAGTCTCTAGGGCTCCCCCTCCACTTT. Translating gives CASSESLGLPLHF.

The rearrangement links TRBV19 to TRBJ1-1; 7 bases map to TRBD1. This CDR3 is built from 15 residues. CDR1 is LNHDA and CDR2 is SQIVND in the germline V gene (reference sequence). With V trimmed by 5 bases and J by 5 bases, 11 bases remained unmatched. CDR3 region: CASSPPDRVWTEAFF. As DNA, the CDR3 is TGTGCCAGTAGTCCGCCCGACAGGGTCTGGACTGAAGCTTTCTTT.

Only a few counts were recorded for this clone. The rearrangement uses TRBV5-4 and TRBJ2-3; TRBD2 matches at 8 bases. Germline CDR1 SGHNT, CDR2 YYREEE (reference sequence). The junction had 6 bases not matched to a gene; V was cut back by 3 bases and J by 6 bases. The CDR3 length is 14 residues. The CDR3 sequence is CASSYGLAPDTQYF. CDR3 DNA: TGTGCCAGCAGCTATGGACTAGCTCCGGATACGCAGTATTTT.

This chain's CDR3 is CGGERAEKLFF. CDR3 bases: TGTGGGGGGGAGCGGGCCGAAAAACTGTTTTTT. The gene calls are TRBV30 and TRBJ1-4, with D possibly being TRBD1 (5 bases). Per the germline V gene, CDR1 is GTSNPN and CDR2 is SVGIG (reference sequence). The CDR3 is 11 residues long.

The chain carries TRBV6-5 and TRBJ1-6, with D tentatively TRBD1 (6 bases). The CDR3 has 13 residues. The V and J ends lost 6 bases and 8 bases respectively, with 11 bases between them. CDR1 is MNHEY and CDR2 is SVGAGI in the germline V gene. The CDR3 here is CASRRRQDSPLHF. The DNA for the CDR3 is TGTGCCAGCAGACGCCGACAGGATTCACCCCTCCACTTT.

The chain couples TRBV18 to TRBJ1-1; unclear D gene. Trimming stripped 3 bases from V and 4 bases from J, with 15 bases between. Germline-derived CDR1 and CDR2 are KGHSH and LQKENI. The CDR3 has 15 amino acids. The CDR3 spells CASSPFRLPSTEAFF. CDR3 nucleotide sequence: TGTGCCAGCTCACCTTTCCGGCTGCCATCCACTGAAGCTTTCTTT.

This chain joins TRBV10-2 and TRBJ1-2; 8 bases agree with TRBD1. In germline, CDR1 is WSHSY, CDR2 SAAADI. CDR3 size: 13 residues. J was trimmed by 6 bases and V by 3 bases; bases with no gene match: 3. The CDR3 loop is CASSDPTGDGYTF. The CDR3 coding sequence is TGCGCCAGCAGTGACCCGACAGGGGATGGCTACACCTTC.

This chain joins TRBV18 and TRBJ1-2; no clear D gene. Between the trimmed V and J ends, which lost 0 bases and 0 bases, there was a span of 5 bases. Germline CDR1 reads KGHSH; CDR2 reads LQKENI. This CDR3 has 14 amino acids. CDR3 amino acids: CASSPPVPNYGYTF. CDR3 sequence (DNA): TGTGCCAGCTCACCACCGGTGCCTAACTATGGCTACACCTTC. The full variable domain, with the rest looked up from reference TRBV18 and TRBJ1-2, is NAGVMQNPRHLVRRRGQEARLRCSPMKGHSHVYWYRQLPEEGLKFMVYLQKENIIDESGMPKERFSAEFPKEGPSILRIQQVVRGDSAAYFCASSPPVPNYGYTFGSGTRLTVV.

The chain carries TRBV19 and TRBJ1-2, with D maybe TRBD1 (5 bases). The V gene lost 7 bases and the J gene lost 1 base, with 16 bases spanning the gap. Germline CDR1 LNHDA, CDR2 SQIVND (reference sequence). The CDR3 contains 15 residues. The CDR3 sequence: CASTLDPTVNYGYTF. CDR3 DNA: TGTGCCAGTACCCTAGATCCGACAGTTAACTATGGCTACACCTTC.

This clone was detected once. The CDR3 reads CASSLVGQDYEQYF. DNA of the CDR3: TGTGCCAGCAGCTTAGTAGGACAAGACTACGAGCAGTACTTC. This chain uses TRBV7-6 with TRBJ2-7; D possibly corresponds to TRBD1 (5 bases). CDR3 length: 14 residues. Germline CDR1 SGHVS, CDR2 FNYEAQ. Trimming took off 1 base at V and 3 bases at J, with 10 bases between the two ends.

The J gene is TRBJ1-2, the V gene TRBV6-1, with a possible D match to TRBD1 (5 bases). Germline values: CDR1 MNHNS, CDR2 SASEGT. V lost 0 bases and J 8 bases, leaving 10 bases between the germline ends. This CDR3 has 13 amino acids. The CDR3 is CASSEAPGYGYTF. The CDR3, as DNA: TGTGCCAGCAGTGAAGCGCCAGGGTACGGCTACACCTTC.

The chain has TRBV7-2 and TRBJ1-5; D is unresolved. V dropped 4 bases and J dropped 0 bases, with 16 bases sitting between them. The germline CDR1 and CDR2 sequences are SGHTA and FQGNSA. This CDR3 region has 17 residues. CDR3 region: CASSSRAGSYSNQPQHF. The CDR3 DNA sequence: TGTGCCAGCAGCTCTAGGGCGGGGAGTTATAGCAATCAGCCCCAGCATTTT.

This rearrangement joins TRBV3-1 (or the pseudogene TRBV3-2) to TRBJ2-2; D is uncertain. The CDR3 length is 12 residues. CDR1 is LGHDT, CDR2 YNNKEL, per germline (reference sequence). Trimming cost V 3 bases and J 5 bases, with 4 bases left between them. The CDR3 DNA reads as TGTGCCAGCAGCCAGGGAACCGGGGAGCTGTTTTTT. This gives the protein CASSQGTGELFF.